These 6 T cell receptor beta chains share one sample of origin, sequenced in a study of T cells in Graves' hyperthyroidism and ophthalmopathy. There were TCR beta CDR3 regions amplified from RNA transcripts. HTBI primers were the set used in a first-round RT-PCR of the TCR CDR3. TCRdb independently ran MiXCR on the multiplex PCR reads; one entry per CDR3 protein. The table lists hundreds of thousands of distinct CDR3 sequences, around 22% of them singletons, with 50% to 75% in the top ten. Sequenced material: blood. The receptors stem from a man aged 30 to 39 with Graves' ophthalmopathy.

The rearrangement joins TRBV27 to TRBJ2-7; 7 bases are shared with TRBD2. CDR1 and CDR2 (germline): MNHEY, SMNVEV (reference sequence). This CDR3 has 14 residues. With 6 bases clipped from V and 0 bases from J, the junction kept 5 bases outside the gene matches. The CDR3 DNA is TGTGCCAGCAGCCGGCGGGAGAACTCCTACGAGCAGTACTTC. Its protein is CASSRRENSYEQYF.

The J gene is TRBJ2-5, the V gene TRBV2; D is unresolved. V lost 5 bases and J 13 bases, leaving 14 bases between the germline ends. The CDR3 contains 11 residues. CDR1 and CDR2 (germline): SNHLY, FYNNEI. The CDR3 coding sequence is TGTGCCAGCAGTCCTTCCGCCATACCGTACTTC. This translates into CASSPSAIPYF.

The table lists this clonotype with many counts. The DNA of the CDR3 is TGCAGTGCTAGGCTCTCTAGCGGGATCCGAGAGCAGTACTTC. Amino acid sequence: CSARLSSGIREQYF. The rearrangement uses TRBV20-1 and TRBJ2-7, with TRBD2 matching over 9 bases. CDR1 and CDR2 (germline): DFQATT, SNEGSKA (reference sequence). CDR3 length equals 14 residues. V lost 3 bases, J lost 7 bases, and 10 bases stayed unmatched.

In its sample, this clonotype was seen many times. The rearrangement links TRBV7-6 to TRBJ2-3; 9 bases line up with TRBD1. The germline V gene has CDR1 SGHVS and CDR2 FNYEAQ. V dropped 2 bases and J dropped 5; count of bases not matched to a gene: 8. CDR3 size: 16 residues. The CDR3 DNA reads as TGTGCCAGCAGCTTAAGTGTGGGACAGGGTGGAGATACGCAGTATTTT. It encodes CASSLSVGQGGDTQYF.

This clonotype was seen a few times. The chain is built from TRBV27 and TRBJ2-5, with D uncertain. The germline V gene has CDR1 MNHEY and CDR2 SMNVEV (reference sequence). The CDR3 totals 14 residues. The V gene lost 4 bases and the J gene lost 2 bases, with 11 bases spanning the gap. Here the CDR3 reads CASSSYPLQETQYF. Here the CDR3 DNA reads TGTGCCAGCAGTTCTTACCCACTACAAGAGACCCAGTACTTC.

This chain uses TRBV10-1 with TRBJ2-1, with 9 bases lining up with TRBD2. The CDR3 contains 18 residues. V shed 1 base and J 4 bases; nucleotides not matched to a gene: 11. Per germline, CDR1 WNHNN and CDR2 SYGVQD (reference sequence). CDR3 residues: CASSELLFGTSIYNEQFF. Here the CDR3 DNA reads TGCGCCAGCAGTGAGTTGCTTTTCGGGACTAGCATTTACAATGAGCAGTTCTTC.